The clone carrying this T cell receptor beta chain appeared once. This CDR3 is built from 13 residues. Looked up from germline, CDR1 is MNHEY and CDR2 is SVGAGI. V lost 5 bases to trimming and J lost 5 bases, with 12 bases between them. The treatment was: some 19 received Ad26.COV2.S at low or high dose, single or two shots; 5 received placebo; per-sample allocation not given. The study sampled participants on day 63 after the first vaccine or placebo injection. Assay used: immunoSEQ multiplex PCR; TCRdb lists only in-frame clones, some missing. The sample holds roughly 320,000 clones, 85% seen once. This record belongs to a study of Ad26.COV2.S vaccination and SARS-CoV-2 variants.

This sequence originates from a person between 18 and 65 years old who received the Ad26.COV2.S COVID-19 vaccine or a placebo. Sequenced here: peripheral blood, sampled in a trial of Ad26.COV2.S vaccine versus placebo. The gene calls are TRBV6-5 and TRBJ2-5; TRBD2 might be the D (5 bases). CDR3: CASSRLERETQYF. The CDR3 nucleotides are TGTGCCAGCAGTCGACTCGAGCGGGAGACCCAGTACTTC.